This T cell receptor beta chain is from a study of post-analysis software for immune sequencing data. General study points: Patients carried roughly 5 TRBV segments more frequently than controls did, and TRBV5-6, TRBV5-1 and TRBV20-1 were among them.

Comment on this clonotype: Its antigen remains unknown.

The germline gives CDR1 SGHVS, CDR2 FQNEAQ. The CDR3 has 12 amino acids. V was pared by 5 bases and J by 6 bases, with 10 bases between. Included in the TCR beta cDNA libraries were unique molecular identifiers. Approximately 500,000 cDNA molecules were recovered from an input of roughly 0.95 to 10 million T cells. TCRdb recomputed calls from the PCR reads with MiXCR, one row per CDR3 protein. The table has about 180,000 distinct CDR3 sequences, 30% seen once. The gene calls are TRBV7-8 and TRBJ1-1; D might be TRBD1 (6 bases). This TCR was sampled from a girl under 18 with multiple sclerosis. Material for sequencing was blood. The CDR3 reads CASSRGGAEAFF. As DNA, the CDR3 is TGTGCCAGCAGCAGAGGGGGGGCTGAAGCTTTCTTT.